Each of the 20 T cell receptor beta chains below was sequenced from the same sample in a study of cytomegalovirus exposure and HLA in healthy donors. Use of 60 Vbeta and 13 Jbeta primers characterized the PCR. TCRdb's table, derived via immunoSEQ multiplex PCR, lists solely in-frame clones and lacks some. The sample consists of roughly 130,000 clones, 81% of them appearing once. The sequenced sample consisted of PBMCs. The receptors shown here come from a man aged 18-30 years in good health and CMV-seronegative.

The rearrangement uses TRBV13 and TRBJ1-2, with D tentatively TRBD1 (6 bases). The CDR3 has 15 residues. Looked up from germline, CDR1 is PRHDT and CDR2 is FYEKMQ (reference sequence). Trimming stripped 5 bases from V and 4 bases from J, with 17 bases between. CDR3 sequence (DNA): TGTGCCAGCAGCCTCGGGGGGGGCGTTTTCTATGGCTACACCTTC. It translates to CASSLGGGVFYGYTF. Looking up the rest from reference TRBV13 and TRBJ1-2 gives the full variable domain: AAGVIQSPRHLIKEKRETATLKCYPIPRHDTVYWYQQGPGQDPQFLISFYEKMQSDKGSIPDRFSAQQFSDYHSELNMSSLELGDSALYFCASSLGGGVFYGYTFGSGTRLTVV.

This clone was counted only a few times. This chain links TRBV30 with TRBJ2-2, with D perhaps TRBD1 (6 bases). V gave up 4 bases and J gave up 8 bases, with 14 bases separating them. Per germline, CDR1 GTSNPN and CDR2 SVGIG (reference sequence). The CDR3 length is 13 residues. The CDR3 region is CAWTKGEAGELFF. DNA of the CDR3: TGTGCCTGGACCAAGGGGGAAGCGGGGGAGCTGTTTTTT.

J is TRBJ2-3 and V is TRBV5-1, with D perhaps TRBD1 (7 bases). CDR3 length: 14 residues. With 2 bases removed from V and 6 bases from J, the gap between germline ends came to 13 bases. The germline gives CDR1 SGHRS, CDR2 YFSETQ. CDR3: CASSFGGGRDTQYF. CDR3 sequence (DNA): TGCGCCAGCAGCTTTGGAGGGGGCCGGGATACGCAGTATTTT.

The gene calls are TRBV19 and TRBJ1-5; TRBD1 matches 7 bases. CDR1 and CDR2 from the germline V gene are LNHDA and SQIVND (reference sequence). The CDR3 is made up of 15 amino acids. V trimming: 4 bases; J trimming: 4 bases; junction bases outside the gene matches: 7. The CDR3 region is CASSTRTGPNQPQHF. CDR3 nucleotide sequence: TGTGCCAGTAGTACCAGGACAGGCCCAAATCAGCCCCAGCATTTT.

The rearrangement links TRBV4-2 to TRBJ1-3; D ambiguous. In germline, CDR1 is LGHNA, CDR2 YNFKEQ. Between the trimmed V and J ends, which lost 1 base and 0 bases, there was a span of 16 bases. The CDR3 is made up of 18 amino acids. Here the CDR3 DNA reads TGTGCCAGCAGCCAAGGAGGGTGGGAACAATACTCTGGAAACACCATATATTTT. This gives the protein CASSQGGWEQYSGNTIYF.

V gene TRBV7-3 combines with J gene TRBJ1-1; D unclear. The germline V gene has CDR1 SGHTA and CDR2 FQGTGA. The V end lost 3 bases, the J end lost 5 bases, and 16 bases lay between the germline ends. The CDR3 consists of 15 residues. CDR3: CASSLPPGPRTEAFF. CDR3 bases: TGTGCCAGCAGCTTGCCGCCAGGTCCAAGGACTGAAGCTTTCTTT. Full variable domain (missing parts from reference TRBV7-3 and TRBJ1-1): GAGVSQTPSNKVTEKGKYVELRCDPISGHTALYWYRQSLGQGPEFLIYFQGTGAADDSGLPNDRFFAVRPEGSVSTLKIQRTERGDSAVYLCASSLPPGPRTEAFFGQGTRLTVV.

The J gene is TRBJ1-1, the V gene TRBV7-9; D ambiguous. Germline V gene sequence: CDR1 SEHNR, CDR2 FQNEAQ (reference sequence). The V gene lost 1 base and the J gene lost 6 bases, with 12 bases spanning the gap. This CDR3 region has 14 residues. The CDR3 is CASSLDMRVPEAFF. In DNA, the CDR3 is TGTGCCAGCAGCTTAGACATGAGGGTTCCTGAAGCTTTCTTT.

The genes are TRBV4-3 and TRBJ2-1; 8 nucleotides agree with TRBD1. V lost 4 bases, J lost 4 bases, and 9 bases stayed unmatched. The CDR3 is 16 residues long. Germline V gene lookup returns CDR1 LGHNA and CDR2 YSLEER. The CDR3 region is CASSPSQGVVYNEQFF. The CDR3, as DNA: TGCGCCAGCAGCCCTTCACAGGGGGTTGTTTACAATGAGCAGTTCTTC.

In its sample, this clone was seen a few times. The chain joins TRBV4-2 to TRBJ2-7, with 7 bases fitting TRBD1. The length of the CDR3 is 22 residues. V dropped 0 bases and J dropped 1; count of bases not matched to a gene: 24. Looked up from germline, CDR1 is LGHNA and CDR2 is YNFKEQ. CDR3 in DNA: TGTGCCAGCAGCCAAGATCATAGGAGACAGGGTATCCCGATGGGTAATTCCTACGAGCAGTACTTC. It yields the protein CASSQDHRRQGIPMGNSYEQYF.

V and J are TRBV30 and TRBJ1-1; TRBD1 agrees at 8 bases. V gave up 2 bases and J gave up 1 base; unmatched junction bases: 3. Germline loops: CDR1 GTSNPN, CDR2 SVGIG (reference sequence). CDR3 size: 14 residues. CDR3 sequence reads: CAWSFRGQNTEAFF. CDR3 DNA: TGTGCCTGGAGTTTCAGGGGGCAGAACACTGAAGCTTTCTTT.

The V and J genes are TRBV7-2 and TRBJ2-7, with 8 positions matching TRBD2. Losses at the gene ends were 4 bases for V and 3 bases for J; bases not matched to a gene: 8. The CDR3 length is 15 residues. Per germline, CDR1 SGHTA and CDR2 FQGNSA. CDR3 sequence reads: CASSSGLVARYEQYF. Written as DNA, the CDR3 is TGTGCCAGCAGCTCGGGACTAGTGGCGCGCTACGAGCAGTACTTC.

The CDR3: CASRMRRGAFF. CDR3 in DNA: TGTGCCAGCAGGATGAGGCGGGGAGCTTTCTTT. The chain joins TRBV11-2 to TRBJ1-1; D is uncertain. Trimming removed 6 bases at V and 10 bases at J, with 12 bases between. This CDR3 is 11 amino acids long. CDR1 SGHAT and CDR2 FQNNGV come from the germline V gene.

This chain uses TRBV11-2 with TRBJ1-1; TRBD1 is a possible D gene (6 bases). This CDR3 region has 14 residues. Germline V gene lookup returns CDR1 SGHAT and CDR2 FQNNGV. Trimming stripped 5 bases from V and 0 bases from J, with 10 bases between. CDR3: CASSRGQLNTEAFF. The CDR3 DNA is TGTGCCAGCAGCCGAGGACAGCTGAACACTGAAGCTTTCTTT.

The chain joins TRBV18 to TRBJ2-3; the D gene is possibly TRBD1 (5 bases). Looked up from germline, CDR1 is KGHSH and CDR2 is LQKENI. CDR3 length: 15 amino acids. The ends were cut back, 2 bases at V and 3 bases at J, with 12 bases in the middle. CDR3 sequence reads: CASSPGASGTDTQYF. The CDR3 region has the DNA TGTGCCAGCTCACCAGGGGCTTCAGGGACAGATACGCAGTATTTT.

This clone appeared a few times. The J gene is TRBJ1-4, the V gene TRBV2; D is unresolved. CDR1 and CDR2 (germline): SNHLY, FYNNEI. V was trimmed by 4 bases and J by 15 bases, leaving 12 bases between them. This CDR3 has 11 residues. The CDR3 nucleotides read TGTGCCAGCAGTGGATTCTACAGAATGTTTTTT. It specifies CASSGFYRMFF.

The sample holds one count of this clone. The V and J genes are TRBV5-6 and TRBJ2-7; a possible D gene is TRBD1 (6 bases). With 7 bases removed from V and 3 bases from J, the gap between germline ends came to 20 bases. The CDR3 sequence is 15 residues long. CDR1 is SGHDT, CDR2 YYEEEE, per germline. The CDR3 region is CASSLGARTNYEQYF. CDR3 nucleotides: TGTGCCAGCTCTTTGGGGGCACGGACAAACTACGAGCAGTACTTC.

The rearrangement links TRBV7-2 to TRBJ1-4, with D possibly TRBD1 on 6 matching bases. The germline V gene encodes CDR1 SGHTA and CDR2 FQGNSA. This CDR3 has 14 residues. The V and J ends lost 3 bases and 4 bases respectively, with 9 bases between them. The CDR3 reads CASSLDSFNEKLFF. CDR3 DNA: TGTGCCAGCAGCTTGGACAGTTTTAATGAAAAACTGTTTTTT.

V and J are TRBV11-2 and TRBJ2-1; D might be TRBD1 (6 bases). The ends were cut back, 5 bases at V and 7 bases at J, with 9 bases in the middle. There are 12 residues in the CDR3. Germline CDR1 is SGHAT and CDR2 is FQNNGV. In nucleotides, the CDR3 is TGTGCCAGCAGCGCTAGGGGGAATGAGCAGTTCTTC. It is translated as CASSARGNEQFF.

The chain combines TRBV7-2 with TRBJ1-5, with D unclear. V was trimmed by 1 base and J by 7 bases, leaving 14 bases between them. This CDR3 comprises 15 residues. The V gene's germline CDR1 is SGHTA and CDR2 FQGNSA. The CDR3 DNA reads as TGTGCCAGCAGCTTAGATCGAGTCGGGAGCCAGCCCCAGCATTTT. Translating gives CASSLDRVGSQPQHF.

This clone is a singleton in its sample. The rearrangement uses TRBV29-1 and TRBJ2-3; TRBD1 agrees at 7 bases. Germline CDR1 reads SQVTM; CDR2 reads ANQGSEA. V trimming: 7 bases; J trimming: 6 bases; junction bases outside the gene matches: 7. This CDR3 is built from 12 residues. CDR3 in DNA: TGCAGCGACAGGGGTTTTGGGGATACGCAGTATTTT. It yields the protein CSDRGFGDTQYF.